This is a list of T cell receptor beta chains from one sample in a study of cytomegalovirus exposure and HLA in healthy donors. This table comes from immunoSEQ multiplex PCR, and its TCRdb copy is limited to in-frame clones, with some not included. Here the sample spans over 150,000 clones, approximately 80% being singletons. Sample: PBMCs. The origin of the receptors is a man younger than 35 in good health and CMV-seropositive. CDR3s include the opening cysteine and the closing phenylalanine or tryptophan. D genes are given only for firm matches. Some rows mark clone size as missing; the rest say once, few, many or name a class of expanded clone.

TRBJ1-2	NA	NA	TRBV4-1	TGCGCCAGCAGCCCCCTGTGGGCCTATGGCTACACCTTC	CASSPLWAYGYTF
TRBJ2-6	NA	TRBD1	TRBV7-9	TGTGCCAGCAGCCCGGGACAGGGCGCTACCTCTGGGGCCAACGTCCTGACTTTC	CASSPGQGATSGANVLTF
TRBJ1-1	NA	TRBD1	TRBV6-5	TGTGCCAGCAGCACGGACAGGGGCCGAGGTGAAGCTTTCTTT	CASSTDRGRGEAFF
TRBJ1-2	NA	TRBD1	TRBV30	TGTGCCTGGAGTCGCGGGCGACAGGGCCGTGGGGGCTACACCTTC	CAWSRGRQGRGGYTF
TRBJ1-3	NA	NA	TRBV6-5	TGTGCCAGCCGTTATGAGATAGCTGGAAACACCATATATTTT	CASRYEIAGNTIYF
TRBJ2-7	NA	TRBD1	TRBV6-5	TGTGCCAGCAGACCAGAGAGGACAGGGGCCTACGAGCAGTACTTC	CASRPERTGAYEQYF
TRBJ2-5	NA	TRBD1	TRBV7-9	TGTGCCAGCAGTCTTGGGACAGGGGCCCTCGGGGAGACCCAGTACTTC	CASSLGTGALGETQYF
TRBJ1-4	NA	TRBD1	TRBV5-1	TGCGCCAGCAGTCAAGGACAGGATAATGAAAAACTGTTTTTT	CASSQGQDNEKLFF
TRBJ2-5	NA	TRBD2	TRBV5-1	TGCGCCAGCAGCTTGGCTAGCGGAGCCCAAGAGACCCAGTACTTC	CASSLASGAQETQYF
TRBJ2-7	NA	TRBD2	TRBV2	TGTGCCAGCAGTGAACCCCGGCGGGGGGAGAGGAATTACGAGCAGTACTTC	CASSEPRRGERNYEQYF
TRBJ2-6	NA	NA	TRBV12-5	TGTGCTAGTGCCACCCACAGGGAAATTTACTCTGGGGCCAACGTCCTGACTTTC	CASATHREIYSGANVLTF
TRBJ2-1	NA	TRBD2	TRBV5-1	TGCGCCAGCAGCCGACTAGCGGAAATCTCCTACAATGAGCAGTTCTTC	CASSRLAEISYNEQFF
TRBJ2-1	NA	TRBD2	TRBV11-1	TGTGCCAGCAGCTTAGGGTTCTCGGGACTAGCGGGGTTGAATGAGCAGTTCTTC	CASSLGFSGLAGLNEQFF
TRBJ1-1	once	TRBD1	TRBV6-5	TGTGCCAGCAGTTCCATATACCGACAGGGTTGGACTGAAGCTTTCTTT	CASSSIYRQGWTEAFF
TRBJ2-7	NA	NA	TRBV27	TGTGCCAGCAGTTTTGGACAGAGCTCCTACGAGCAGTACTTC	CASSFGQSSYEQYF
TRBJ1-1	few	NA	TRBV30	TGTGCCTGGAGTGTAGCGAGGAACACTGAAGCTTTCTTT	CAWSVARNTEAFF
TRBJ1-6	NA	NA	TRBV23-1	TGCGCCAGCAGTCAACCTGAATCGGGTTCACCCCTCCACTTT	CASSQPESGSPLHF
TRBJ2-5	NA	NA	TRBV7-8	TGTGCCAGCAGCTTCCTCCACAGGGGGAGGGGAGAGACCCAGTACTTC	CASSFLHRGRGETQYF
TRBJ1-6	NA	NA	TRBV30	TGTGCCTGGACAGATTATGACTCCTATAATTCACCCCTCCACTTT	CAWTDYDSYNSPLHF
TRBJ1-1	few	NA	TRBV30	TGTGCCTGGAGCCGGCCCCTCGACACTTTGAACACTGAAGCTTTCTTT	CAWSRPLDTLNTEAFF
TRBJ2-4	NA	TRBD2	TRBV10-2	TGCGCCAGGACCGATGGGACTAGCGGCCACAAAAACATTCAGTACTTC	CARTDGTSGHKNIQYF
TRBJ2-7	NA	TRBD1	TRBV2	TGTGCCAGTAGACAGGGACAGAGGGACGAGCAGTACTTC	CASRQGQRDEQYF
TRBJ2-3	NA	NA	TRBV18	TGTGCCAGCTCACCACGGGCAGGGGGCACAGATACGCAGTATTTT	CASSPRAGGTDTQYF
TRBJ1-2	few	NA	TRBV30	TGTGCCTGGACGAGTGAGCATTACTATGGCTACACCTTC	CAWTSEHYYGYTF
TRBJ2-3	NA	NA	TRBV7-8	TGTGCCAGCAGCTTAGCGGTACTCACAGATACGCAGTATTTT	CASSLAVLTDTQYF